Below are 11 T cell receptor beta chains sequenced from a single sample in a study of T-cell reconstitution after alpha-beta-depleted transplantation in children. Unique molecular identifiers tagged the TCRbeta library. A single record per CDR3 protein comes from TCRdb applying MiXCR to the PCR reads. The sample lists a few hundred thousand distinct CDR3 sequences, approximately 12% seen once, with 2.2% in the top ten. This sample comprised PBMCs, mostly from graft donor cells, obtained 360 days after TCRalphabeta/CD19-depleted stem cell transplant. The receptors here all came from a male patient between 10 and 17 years old who had a stem cell transplant for acute myeloid leukemia, so the T cells may come from the graft donor.

V usage is TRBV18 and J usage is TRBJ2-5, with D unresolved. There are 12 residues in the CDR3. The V end was cut by 3 bases, the J end by 4 bases, with 6 bases between. Germline-derived CDR1 and CDR2 are KGHSH and LQKENI. The CDR3 DNA reads TGTGCCAGCTCACCCGATCTAGAGACCCAGTACTTC. The encoded protein is CASSPDLETQYF.

This clonotype was seen ten or more times. This chain joins TRBV11-2 and TRBJ2-7, with no clear D. CDR1 is SGHAT, CDR2 FQNNGV, per germline. This CDR3 spans 13 amino acids. V was shortened by 1 base and J by 2 bases, with 6 bases between the two germline ends. This CDR3 reads CASSLADTYEQYF. The CDR3 region has the DNA TGTGCCAGCAGCTTAGCCGATACCTACGAGCAGTACTTC. Full variable domain (missing parts from reference TRBV11-2 and TRBJ2-7): EAGVAQSPRYKIIEKRQSVAFWCNPISGHATLYWYQQILGQGPKLLIQFQNNGVVDDSQLPKDRFSAERLKGVDSTLKIQPAKLEDSAVYLCASSLADTYEQYFGPGTRLTVT.

This clonotype was seen only a few times. J is TRBJ1-5 and V is TRBV6-5; D not certain. This CDR3 has 13 amino acids. Trimming left V 6 bases short and J 3 bases short, with 9 bases between. Germline V lookup: CDR1 MNHEY, CDR2 SVGAGI. The CDR3 DNA sequence: TGTGCCAGCAGCCGGTGGTTCAATCAGCCCCAGCATTTT. As protein: CASSRWFNQPQHF.

The V and J genes are TRBV12-3 or TRBV12-4 and TRBJ2-3; D not resolved. V was cut by 7 bases and J by 7 bases, with 15 bases left in between. The CDR3 loop spans 13 amino acids. In DNA form, the CDR3 reads TGTGCCAGCACTCCTGAGGCCCTTAATACGCAGTATTTT. As protein: CASTPEALNTQYF.

For this clonotype: One end of the junction does not line up with germline, which may come from a read error. The rearrangement joins TRBV7-8 to TRBJ2-1, with D possibly TRBD2 on 7 matching bases. The CDR3 is 15 amino acids. Germline V gene data show CDR1 as SGHVS and CDR2 as FQNEAQ. CDR3 DNA sequence: TGTGCCAGCAGATCCGGGGGGCCTATCTACAATGAGCAGATCTTC. The encoded protein is CASRSGGPIYNEQIF.

This clonotype was recorded a few times. The chain is built from TRBV6-2 or TRBV6-3 and TRBJ1-2, with 7 positions matching TRBD1. V trimming: 1 base; J trimming: 2 bases; junction bases outside the gene matches: 4. The CDR3 is 15 amino acids. Germline assignment: CDR1 MNHEY and CDR2 SVGEGT. DNA of the CDR3: TGTGCCAGCAGTTACTTCACGACAGGGAACTATGGCTACACCTTC. It translates to CASSYFTTGNYGYTF.

This clonotype was counted at least ten times. The V gene is TRBV29-1, the J gene TRBJ1-5; maybe TRBD1 (6 bases). CDR3 size: 14 residues. The V end lost 6 bases, the J end lost 2 bases, and 14 bases lay between the germline ends. Germline V lookup: CDR1 SQVTM, CDR2 ANQGSEA. CDR3 DNA: TGCAGCGTGGGGCCAGGGGTGGGCAATCAGCCCCAGCATTTT. Translating gives CSVGPGVGNQPQHF.

This clonotype has more than one count but fewer than ten. The chain links TRBV28 to TRBJ2-3; D is possibly TRBD2 (5 bases). CDR3 length: 15 amino acids. Germline loops: CDR1 MDHEN, CDR2 SYDVKM. The V end lost 3 bases, the J end lost 0 bases, and 10 bases lay between the germline ends. The CDR3 loop reads CASSFDGVSTDTQYF. The CDR3 DNA reads TGTGCCAGCAGTTTCGACGGGGTCAGCACAGATACGCAGTATTTT.

Ten or more counts support this clonotype. The V and J genes are TRBV28 and TRBJ2-5; TRBD2 aligns across 7 bases. The germline gives CDR1 MDHEN, CDR2 SYDVKM. V was pared by 5 bases and J by 1 base, with 10 bases of the junction left unmatched. CDR3 length: 16 residues. CDR3 sequence: CASSPSTSEPQETQYF. The CDR3 nucleotides read TGTGCCAGCAGTCCGTCTACTAGCGAGCCCCAAGAGACCCAGTACTTC.

In its sample, this clonotype was seen many times. This chain connects TRBV29-1 to TRBJ2-1, with 9 positions matching TRBD2. Trimming removed 5 bases from V and 7 bases from J; junction bases left unmatched: 15. The germline V gene has CDR1 SQVTM and CDR2 ANQGSEA. The length of the CDR3 is 16 residues. CDR3 coding DNA: TGCAGCGTTCCACCGGGAGTAGCGGGAGAGGGAAATGAGCAGTTCTTC. This translates into CSVPPGVAGEGNEQFF.

The table lists this clonotype with a few counts. J is TRBJ2-1 and V is TRBV3-1, with D hard to call. This CDR3 has 16 amino acids. The V end was cut by 4 bases, the J end by 0 bases, with 13 bases between. CDR1 and CDR2 from the germline V gene are LGHDT and YNNKEL (reference sequence). The CDR3 sequence: CASSPPSLRSYNEQFF. In nucleotides, the CDR3 is TGTGCCAGCAGCCCCCCTTCGTTACGCTCCTACAATGAGCAGTTCTTC.